This T cell receptor (beta chain) was captured by sequencing in a study of T cells after somatic rescue of genetic block. The data were produced by immunoSEQ multiplex PCR, yet TCRdb's version contains in-frame clones alone and is incomplete. The sample carries approximately 71,000 clones, 85% to 95% recorded once. CDR1 is SEHNR, CDR2 FQNEAQ, per germline (reference sequence). V lost 1 base to trimming and J lost 4 bases; unmatched junction nucleotides: 3. This CDR3 spans 15 amino acids. Material: peripheral blood mononuclear cells (PBMCs). The chain is built from TRBV7-9 and TRBJ2-3; 9 positions match TRBD1. The sequence derives from a man aged 35 to 55. The CDR3 DNA reads TGTGCCAGCAGCTTAGGGGACAGGGCGGCAGATACGCAGTATTTT. It codes for CASSLGDRAADTQYF.